This is a list of T cell receptor beta chains from one sample in a study of blood T cells in healthy people across ages. TCRdb reprocessed the 5' RACE reads with MiXCR, giving one entry per CDR3 protein. The sample records 540,000 or so distinct CDR3 sequences, 24% being singletons. This sample also belongs to another study, concerning T cells of mothers and their children.

The sequencing input was blood. The receptors derive from a boy aged 5-17 years in good health. Both conserved end residues are part of each CDR3. A D gene is named only where the DNA matches it firmly. Rows may omit the clone size; those that give it use once, few, many or a size class.

TRBJ2-1	TRBD2	TRBV9	many	CASSAGLAGGHEQFF	TGTGCCAGCAGCGCCGGACTAGCGGGGGGCCACGAGCAGTTCTTC
TRBJ1-3	NA	TRBV5-5	NA	CASSSAGVGNTIYF	TGTGCCAGCAGCTCGGCAGGGGTCGGAAACACCATATATTTT
TRBJ2-1	TRBD2	TRBV3-1	few	CASSQVGGASGLDGYNEQFF	TGTGCCAGCAGCCAAGTCGGGGGTGCTTCGGGACTAGACGGGTACAATGAGCAGTTCTTC
TRBJ2-5	NA	TRBV12-3/TRBV12-4	NA	CASSRQDTTQYF	TGTGCCAGCAGTAGACAGGATACGACCCAGTACTTC
TRBJ2-1	NA	TRBV29-1	many	CSVEDQGPIDEQFF	TGCAGCGTTGAAGATCAGGGGCCCATCGATGAGCAGTTCTTC
TRBJ2-1	NA	TRBV27	NA	CASSFQPGTEQFF	TGTGCCAGCAGTTTCCAACCCGGGACAGAGCAGTTCTTC
TRBJ2-1	TRBD1	TRBV20-1	NA	CSAPDRGVSYNEQFF	TGCAGTGCCCCCGACAGGGGGGTCTCCTACAATGAGCAGTTCTTC
TRBJ1-4	NA	TRBV9	NA	CASSVGAGDNEKLFF	TGTGCCAGCAGCGTAGGCGCAGGGGATAATGAAAAACTGTTTTTT
TRBJ2-4	NA	TRBV20-1	NA	CSGARSRSLAKNIQYF	TGCAGTGGGGCGAGGTCTCGATCCCTAGCCAAAAACATTCAGTACTTC
TRBJ1-2	TRBD1	TRBV28	few	CASSSGTGVNGYTF	TGTGCCAGCAGTTCTGGGACAGGGGTAAATGGCTACACCTTC
TRBJ1-4	NA	TRBV20-1	NA	CSASTGNEKLFF	TGCAGTGCTAGCACAGGGAACGAAAAACTGTTTTTT
TRBJ2-7	TRBD2	TRBV6-2/TRBV6-3	NA	CASSRGLAGVREQYF	TGTGCCAGCAGTCGGGGACTAGCGGGAGTTCGCGAGCAGTACTTC
TRBJ2-1	NA	TRBV28	few	CASIGPAIYNEQFF	TGTGCCAGCATAGGGCCAGCGATCTACAATGAGCAGTTCTTC
TRBJ2-7	NA	TRBV6-1	few	CASRAQGYTYEQYF	TGTGCCAGCAGGGCCCAGGGGTACACCTACGAGCAGTACTTC
TRBJ1-1	NA	TRBV20-1	few	CSSWGELENTEAFF	TGCAGTAGCTGGGGGGAATTGGAGAACACTGAAGCTTTCTTT
TRBJ2-1	NA	TRBV7-6	NA	CASSLASDEQFF	TGTGCCAGCAGCTTAGCTAGTGATGAGCAGTTCTTC
TRBJ2-3	NA	TRBV5-6	few	CASSLLLPSTDTQYF	TGTGCCAGCAGCTTGCTCTTGCCGAGCACAGATACGCAGTATTTT
TRBJ2-3	NA	TRBV7-8	few	CASSLGLVGSDTQYF	TGTGCCAGCAGCTTAGGGCTAGTCGGTTCAGATACGCAGTATTTT
TRBJ2-5	NA	TRBV10-3	many	CAIRPDGEEIETQYF	TGTGCCATCAGACCTGACGGGGAGGAAATAGAGACCCAGTACTTC
TRBJ2-5	TRBD2	TRBV10-2	NA	CASSIGTSGPQQYF	TGCGCCAGCAGCATCGGGACTAGCGGCCCCCAACAGTACTTC
TRBJ2-7	TRBD2	TRBV7-9	NA	CASSPSRRGTYEQYF	TGTGCCAGCAGCCCCAGTAGGCGGGGGACCTACGAGCAGTACTTC
TRBJ2-7	TRBD2	TRBV20-1	few	CSVQRGTRYF	TGCAGTGTCCAGCGGGGTACTCGGTACTTC
TRBJ2-5	TRBD2	TRBV7-2	few	CASSSPGLAALLAQYF	TGTGCCAGCAGCTCCCCGGGACTAGCGGCCCTATTGGCCCAGTACTTC
TRBJ2-5	TRBD2	TRBV4-3	NA	CASSQDRALAGDPIDF	TGCGCCAGCAGCCAAGATCGGGCACTAGCGGGAGACCCGATCGACTTC
TRBJ2-1	NA	TRBV20-1	once	CSASYQSPYNEQFF	TGCAGTGCTAGCTACCAGAGCCCCTACAATGAGCAGTTCTTC
TRBJ2-7	NA	TRBV2	few	CASSEEAGPYEQYF	TGTGCCAGCAGTGAAGAGGCGGGACCCTACGAGCAGTACTTC
TRBJ2-5	TRBD1	TRBV4-3	NA	CASSQYTGGGETQYF	TGCGCCAGCAGCCAATATACAGGGGGCGGAGAGACCCAGTACTTC
TRBJ2-1	TRBD2	TRBV4-1	few	CASSQQAGFYNEQFF	TGCGCCAGCAGCCAACAAGCGGGGTTCTACAATGAGCAGTTCTTC
TRBJ1-3	TRBD1	TRBV7-2	NA	CASSSGTGLPSGNTIYF	TGTGCCAGCAGCTCCGGGACAGGGCTCCCCTCTGGAAACACCATATATTTT
TRBJ2-1	TRBD2	TRBV6-2/TRBV6-3	few	CASMYLGLAGGYNEQFF	TGTGCCAGCATGTACTTAGGACTAGCGGGAGGGTACAATGAGCAGTTCTTC
TRBJ2-2	NA	TRBV5-1	NA	CASSLDTLNTGELFF	TGCGCCAGCAGCTTGGATACCCTGAACACCGGGGAGCTGTTTTTT
TRBJ2-7	NA	TRBV30	NA	CAWSRGDSLYEQYF	TGTGCCTGGAGTAGGGGAGACAGCCTCTACGAGCAGTACTTC
TRBJ2-7	TRBD1	TRBV5-1	many	CASSLATGQGLYEQYF	TGCGCCAGCAGCTTGGCCACCGGACAGGGTTTGTACGAGCAGTACTTC
TRBJ2-1	TRBD2	TRBV29-1	few	CSVSGGASNEQFF	TGCAGCGTGTCGGGGGGAGCGAGTAATGAGCAGTTCTTC
TRBJ1-2	TRBD1	TRBV6-2/TRBV6-3	few	CASSLPGQGTNYGYTF	TGTGCCAGCAGTTTACCGGGACAGGGGACCAACTATGGCTACACCTTC
TRBJ1-1	NA	TRBV29-1	NA	CSSEGSRAEAFF	TGCAGCTCCGAAGGTAGTAGGGCTGAAGCTTTCTTT
TRBJ2-3	NA	TRBV10-3	few	CAIQRGTDTQYF	TGTGCCATACAGCGTGGCACAGATACGCAGTATTTT
TRBJ2-5	TRBD1	TRBV29-1	NA	CSVARDRGLETQYF	TGCAGCGTTGCCCGTGACAGGGGGTTGGAGACCCAGTACTTC
TRBJ1-5	NA	TRBV20-1	few	CSARRGTNQPQHF	TGCAGTGCTAGACGAGGGACCAATCAGCCCCAGCATTTT
TRBJ2-5	NA	TRBV5-1	NA	CASRLQGVETQYF	TGCGCCAGCAGACTACAGGGTGTTGAGACCCAGTACTTC
TRBJ1-2	NA	TRBV29-1	NA	CSVETGYYGYTF	TGCAGCGTTGAGACAGGTTACTATGGCTACACCTTC
TRBJ2-1	NA	TRBV2	once	CASSEASGQGEQFF	TGTGCCAGCAGTGAAGCCTCCGGTCAGGGTGAGCAGTTCTTC
TRBJ2-5	NA	TRBV6-1	NA	CASSEGGGSDWETQYF	TGTGCCAGCAGTGAAGGTGGGGGAAGCGACTGGGAGACCCAGTACTTC
TRBJ1-6	NA	TRBV12-3/TRBV12-4	few	CAGLQQPLTLSSPLHF	TGTGCCGGGTTACAGCAACCACTTACCCTATCTTCACCCCTCCACTTT
TRBJ2-7	TRBD2	TRBV20-1	NA	CSAWTSGRPDEQYF	TGCAGTGCCTGGACTAGCGGGAGGCCCGACGAGCAGTACTTC
TRBJ1-1	NA	TRBV20-1	few	CSASEGGYTEAFF	TGCAGTGCTAGTGAGGGAGGGTACACTGAAGCTTTCTTT
TRBJ1-4	NA	TRBV20-1	medium-sized	CSATAGGAGEKLFF	TGCAGTGCTACGGCCGGGGGGGCTGGAGAAAAACTGTTTTTT
TRBJ1-6	NA	TRBV6-1	NA	CASSDRDHGGDNSPLHF	TGTGCCAGCAGTGACCGGGACCATGGAGGGGATAATTCACCCCTCCACTTT
TRBJ2-1	NA	TRBV7-9	NA	CVSSLGDRDWSYNEQFF	TGTGTCAGCAGCTTAGGAGACCGGGACTGGTCATACAATGAGCAGTTCTTC
TRBJ1-3	NA	TRBV6-6	NA	CASTGGGAGNTIYF	TGTGCCAGCACCGGCGGGGGGGCTGGAAACACCATATATTTT
TRBJ2-7	NA	TRBV7-9	NA	CASSLVAPAGLHPYEQYF	TGTGCCAGCAGCTTAGTGGCTCCGGCGGGCCTGCACCCATACGAGCAGTACTTC
TRBJ2-7	NA	TRBV25-1	NA	CASRDSLYEQYF	TGTGCCAGCAGGGACAGTCTCTACGAGCAGTACTTC
TRBJ2-1	NA	TRBV5-1	NA	CASSLAVVGGSYNEQFF	TGCGCCAGCAGCCTGGCGGTCGTGGGAGGATCATACAATGAGCAGTTCTTC
TRBJ2-1	TRBD1	TRBV5-1	few	CASSLVTGGNNEQFF	TGCGCCAGCAGCTTGGTGACAGGGGGGAACAATGAGCAGTTCTTC
TRBJ1-1	NA	TRBV4-1	few	CASSLNLRGVYTEAFF	TGCGCCAGCAGCCTCAATCTCCGGGGAGTGTACACTGAAGCTTTCTTT
TRBJ2-7	TRBD1	TRBV7-2	once	CASSLSWTGYDEQYF	TGTGCCAGCAGCTTAAGTTGGACAGGGTACGACGAGCAGTACTTC
TRBJ1-1	NA	TRBV5-6	NA	CASSASRDGWTEAFF	TGTGCCAGCAGCGCCTCCCGGGATGGGTGGACTGAAGCTTTCTTT
TRBJ2-7	NA	TRBV4-1	few	CASSQGGSTYEQYF	TGCGCCAGCAGCCAAGGCGGGTCCACCTACGAGCAGTACTTC
TRBJ2-1	TRBD2	TRBV14	few	CASSLLAGGAGGEQFF	TGTGCCAGCAGCCTCCTAGCGGGGGGGGCCGGAGGTGAGCAGTTCTTC
TRBJ2-3	NA	TRBV29-1	NA	CSVEGRYTDTQYF	TGCAGCGTTGAAGGTAGATACACAGATACGCAGTATTTT